The 21 T cell receptor beta chains reported below all come from one sample, sequenced in a study of T cell responses to AZD1222 COVID-19 vaccine. Sequencing used immunoSEQ multiplex PCR; TCRdb keeps in-frame clones, though not all of them. The sample contains about 120,000 clones, approximately 83% of which appear only once. The sample in question was peripheral blood, obtained on day 0 of MenACWY control vaccination. The receptors stem from an adult in good health.

The chain uses TRBV28 and TRBJ2-3; 7 positions match TRBD1. The V and J ends lost 6 bases and 5 bases, in that order; junction bases with no gene match: 11. This CDR3 has 15 amino acids. The germline V gene encodes CDR1 MDHEN and CDR2 SYDVKM. CDR3 sequence (DNA): TGTGCCAGCAGAGGGAAAACAGGGGATGGAGATACGCAGTATTTT. It yields the protein CASRGKTGDGDTQYF. The complete variable domain, with remaining parts taken from reference TRBV28 and TRBJ2-3, reads DVKVTQSSRYLVKRTGEKVFLECVQDMDHENMFWYRQDPGLGLRLIYFSYDVKMKEKGDIPEGYSVSREKKERFSLILESASTNQTSMYLCASRGKTGDGDTQYFGPGTRLTVL.

The chain joins TRBV2 to TRBJ1-6; 8 bases line up with TRBD1. V lost 6 bases to trimming and J lost 7 bases; unmatched junction nucleotides: 17. CDR1 and CDR2 (germline): SNHLY, FYNNEI. This CDR3 region has 18 residues. CDR3 DNA: TGTGCCAGCAGCAGCGATCGCTTGGGACAGGTGATAAATTCACCCCTCCACTTT. It yields the protein CASSSDRLGQVINSPLHF.

CDR3 region: CASSYSWQPQHF. The CDR3 bases are TGTGCCAGCAGTTACTCGTGGCAGCCCCAGCATTTT. The rearrangement joins TRBV6-2 or TRBV6-3 to TRBJ1-5; D is ambiguous. The CDR3 covers 12 residues. The ends were cut back, 0 bases at V and 7 bases at J, with 4 bases in the middle. Germline CDR1 MNHEY, CDR2 SVGEGT.

The V call is TRBV7-8, the J call TRBJ2-3, with D hard to call. Germline CDR1 is SGHVS and CDR2 is FQNEAQ. V lost 5 bases and J lost 1, with 1 base in between. The CDR3 consists of 11 residues. The CDR3 DNA sequence: TGTGCCAGCAGCCGCACAGATACGCAGTATTTT. This encodes CASSRTDTQYF. The variable domain in full, completed from reference TRBV7-8 and TRBJ2-3, reads GAGVSQSPRYKVAKRGQDVALRCDPISGHVSLFWYQQALGQGPEFLTYFQNEAQLDKSGLPSDRFFAERPEGSVSTLKIQRTQQEDSAVYLCASSRTDTQYFGPGTRLTVL.

In this sample, this clone turned up once. This chain uses TRBV15 with TRBJ2-5; D not certain. The CDR3 totals 15 residues. Germline CDR1 is LNHNV and CDR2 is YYDKDF (reference sequence). V lost 4 bases and J 0 bases, leaving 12 bases between the germline ends. The CDR3 loop is CATSMDLAYQETQYF. The CDR3 nucleotides are TGTGCCACCAGCATGGATTTGGCGTACCAAGAGACCCAGTACTTC.

The chain employs TRBV6-5 and TRBJ2-4; maybe TRBD1 (6 bases). This CDR3 has 15 amino acids. Trimming took off 8 bases at V and 0 bases at J, with 14 bases between the two ends. Germline V lookup: CDR1 MNHEY, CDR2 SVGAGI. Written as DNA, the CDR3 is TGTGCCAGCCTAACAGGGCACCTAGCCAAAAACATTCAGTACTTC. Translating gives CASLTGHLAKNIQYF.

The chain recombines TRBV19 with TRBJ2-5, with TRBD2 identical over 7 bases. The CDR3 is 14 amino acids. CDR1 and CDR2 from the germline V gene are LNHDA and SQIVND (reference sequence). The trim removed 3 bases at V and 4 bases at J, leaving 5 bases unmatched. Here the CDR3 DNA reads TGTGCCAGTAGTATTGTGGCTAGCGGAGAGACCCAGTACTTC. It specifies CASSIVASGETQYF.

This clone showed up just a few times. The DNA of the CDR3 is TGTGCCAGCAGGACTTTTATTGGACCCCAGCATTTT. Its protein is CASRTFIGPQHF. The chain carries TRBV12-3 or TRBV12-4 and TRBJ1-5; no definite D call. CDR3 length: 12 amino acids. Trimming removed 6 bases at V and 10 bases at J, with 13 bases between.

The chain couples TRBV7-9 to TRBJ1-3, with D perhaps matching TRBD1 (6 bases). Trimming removed 1 base from V and 0 bases from J, with 19 bases in between. Germline CDR1 SEHNR, CDR2 FQNEAQ (reference sequence). CDR3 length: 19 residues. The CDR3 here is CASSLGPAFDRLSGNTIYF. The DNA of the CDR3 is TGTGCCAGCAGCTTAGGTCCCGCCTTCGACAGGCTCTCTGGAAACACCATATATTTT.

This clone was observed a single time. V usage is TRBV19 and J usage is TRBJ1-5; weak D call: TRBD1 (5 bases). The germline V gene has CDR1 LNHDA and CDR2 SQIVND (reference sequence). V shed 3 bases and J shed 2 bases, with 11 bases lying between them. This CDR3 is built from 15 residues. The CDR3 protein is CASSIRGDGNQPQHF. The DNA of the CDR3 is TGTGCCAGTAGTATTAGGGGCGACGGCAATCAGCCCCAGCATTTT.

The chain has TRBV28 and TRBJ2-1; 11 bases match TRBD2. V dropped 6 bases and J dropped 0; count of bases not matched to a gene: 13. Per germline, CDR1 MDHEN and CDR2 SYDVKM. The CDR3 contains 19 residues. CDR3 amino acids: CASSPPGLAASSSYNEQFF. The CDR3 DNA is TGTGCCAGCAGCCCACCGGGACTAGCGGCCTCAAGCTCCTACAATGAGCAGTTCTTC. Complete variable domain (other parts from reference TRBV28 and TRBJ2-1): DVKVTQSSRYLVKRTGEKVFLECVQDMDHENMFWYRQDPGLGLRLIYFSYDVKMKEKGDIPEGYSVSREKKERFSLILESASTNQTSMYLCASSPPGLAASSSYNEQFFGPGTRLTVL.

This chain connects TRBV24-1 to TRBJ2-3; D not certain. This CDR3 has 11 residues. V dropped 6 bases and J dropped 5 bases, with 5 bases sitting between them. Germline loops: CDR1 KGHDR, CDR2 SFDVKD. The CDR3 loop reads CATSLLDTQYF. As DNA, the CDR3 is TGTGCCACCAGTCTCTTAGATACGCAGTATTTT.

This chain connects TRBV4-3 to TRBJ1-1; D remains ambiguous. V was clipped by 4 bases and J by 1 base, with 13 bases between them. The germline V gene has CDR1 LGHNA and CDR2 YSLEER. The CDR3 consists of 15 residues. The CDR3 DNA sequence: TGCGCCAGCAGCCGCCGTACTTGGGGGAACACTGAAGCTTTCTTT. This codes for CASSRRTWGNTEAFF.

This chain joins TRBV7-9 and TRBJ1-5; D perhaps matches TRBD1 (5 bases). CDR3 length: 15 amino acids. CDR1 and CDR2 from the germline V gene are SEHNR and FQNEAQ (reference sequence). Trimming removed 1 base at V and 3 bases at J, with 10 bases between. DNA for the CDR3: TGTGCCAGCAGCTTAGGGGGCAGGAACAATCAGCCCCAGCATTTT. This encodes CASSLGGRNNQPQHF.

The chain is built from TRBV4-2 and TRBJ2-5; the match to TRBD2 covers 13 bases. CDR1 is LGHNA, CDR2 YNFKEQ, per germline. The CDR3 runs to 16 residues. V lost 7 bases to trimming and J lost 2 bases; unmatched junction nucleotides: 7. The CDR3 DNA sequence: TGTGCCAGCACGGTCATGACTAGCGGGGGGCAAGAGACCCAGTACTTC. As protein: CASTVMTSGGQETQYF.

The rearrangement uses TRBV19 and TRBJ1-2; D uncertain. Germline values: CDR1 LNHDA, CDR2 SQIVND (reference sequence). The CDR3 totals 15 residues. Trimming stripped 0 bases from V and 5 bases from J, with 13 bases between. CDR3 loop: CASSIDPGRVYGYTF. The CDR3 DNA follows: TGTGCCAGTAGTATAGACCCGGGGAGGGTTTATGGCTACACCTTC.

The chain employs TRBV29-1 and TRBJ1-3, with D perhaps TRBD1 (5 bases). The CDR3 loop spans 14 amino acids. CDR1 and CDR2 (germline): SQVTM, ANQGSEA. V lost 3 bases and J lost 0, with 9 bases in between. The CDR3 DNA reads TGCAGCGTTGAGCAGGGCAACTCTGGAAACACCATATATTTT. Protein sequence: CSVEQGNSGNTIYF.

This chain joins TRBV28 and TRBJ2-7; TRBD2 aligns across 9 bases. The CDR3 runs 15 residues. CDR1 and CDR2 (germline): MDHEN, SYDVKM. After removal of 7 bases from V and 6 bases from J, the junction contained 13 bases not matched to a gene. As DNA, the CDR3 is TGTGCCAGCACTCGCCCCCTAGCGGGGAAGGTCGAGCAGTACTTC. Protein product: CASTRPLAGKVEQYF.

The CDR3 nucleotides read TGCGCCCTTAATGGCGGGGGCTTCGGGGGGACGCAGTATTTT. It codes for CALNGGGFGGTQYF. J is TRBJ2-3 and V is TRBV10-1; TRBD2 might be the D (7 bases). Germline V gene sequence: CDR1 WNHNN, CDR2 SYGVQD (reference sequence). The V and J ends lost 11 bases and 9 bases respectively, with 24 bases between them. There are 14 residues in the CDR3.

The sample holds a few counts of this clone. This rearrangement joins TRBV6-5 to TRBJ2-5; 9 bases agree with TRBD1. The CDR3 runs to 14 residues. In germline, CDR1 is MNHEY, CDR2 SVGAGI. Germline trimming cut 6 bases from V and 2 bases from J; bases unmatched to any gene: 4. CDR3 DNA: TGTGCCAGCAGCCCCGGACAGGGGCAAGAGACCCAGTACTTC. Its protein product is CASSPGQGQETQYF.

This clone appeared a single time. The CDR3 region is CATSDLGGDSSTDTQYF. DNA for the CDR3: TGTGCCACCAGTGACCTTGGGGGGGACAGCAGCACAGATACGCAGTATTTT. The chain uses TRBV24-1 and TRBJ2-3, with D tentatively TRBD1 or TRBD2 (7 bases each). Germline-derived CDR1 and CDR2 are KGHDR and SFDVKD. V lost 4 bases and J 0 bases, leaving 16 bases between the germline ends. The CDR3 consists of 17 residues.